This T cell receptor (beta chain) was recovered during a study of beta chain features in type 1 diabetes. Whole-study findings and limits: Since sequencing was performed on cDNA, cells with high TCR expression could be over-represented. Moderate yet significant TCRB CDR3 shortening was seen in Type 1 diabetes patients in all four CD4+ subsets.

The CDR3 contains 15 residues. Germline V gives CDR1 SNHLY, CDR2 FYNNEI. V dropped 6 bases and J dropped 6 bases, with 20 bases sitting between them. Expressed TCRB transcripts got sequenced, as all isolated RNA was reverse transcribed. Repertoires were generated with immunoSEQ multiplex PCR, while TCRdb's copy carries only in-frame clones and drops some. The repertoire holds around 250,000 clones, with about a fifth as singletons. Comment on this clone: Its antigen is still unknown.

The source is a middle-aged woman with type 1 diabetes. The V gene is TRBV2, the J gene TRBJ1-1; D gene ambiguous. The sequenced sample consisted of naive CD4+ T cells from blood. The CDR3 region has the DNA TGTGCCAGCAGCTTGACCTTTCCGTCGGACTCTGAAGCTTTCTTT. It specifies CASSLTFPSDSEAFF.